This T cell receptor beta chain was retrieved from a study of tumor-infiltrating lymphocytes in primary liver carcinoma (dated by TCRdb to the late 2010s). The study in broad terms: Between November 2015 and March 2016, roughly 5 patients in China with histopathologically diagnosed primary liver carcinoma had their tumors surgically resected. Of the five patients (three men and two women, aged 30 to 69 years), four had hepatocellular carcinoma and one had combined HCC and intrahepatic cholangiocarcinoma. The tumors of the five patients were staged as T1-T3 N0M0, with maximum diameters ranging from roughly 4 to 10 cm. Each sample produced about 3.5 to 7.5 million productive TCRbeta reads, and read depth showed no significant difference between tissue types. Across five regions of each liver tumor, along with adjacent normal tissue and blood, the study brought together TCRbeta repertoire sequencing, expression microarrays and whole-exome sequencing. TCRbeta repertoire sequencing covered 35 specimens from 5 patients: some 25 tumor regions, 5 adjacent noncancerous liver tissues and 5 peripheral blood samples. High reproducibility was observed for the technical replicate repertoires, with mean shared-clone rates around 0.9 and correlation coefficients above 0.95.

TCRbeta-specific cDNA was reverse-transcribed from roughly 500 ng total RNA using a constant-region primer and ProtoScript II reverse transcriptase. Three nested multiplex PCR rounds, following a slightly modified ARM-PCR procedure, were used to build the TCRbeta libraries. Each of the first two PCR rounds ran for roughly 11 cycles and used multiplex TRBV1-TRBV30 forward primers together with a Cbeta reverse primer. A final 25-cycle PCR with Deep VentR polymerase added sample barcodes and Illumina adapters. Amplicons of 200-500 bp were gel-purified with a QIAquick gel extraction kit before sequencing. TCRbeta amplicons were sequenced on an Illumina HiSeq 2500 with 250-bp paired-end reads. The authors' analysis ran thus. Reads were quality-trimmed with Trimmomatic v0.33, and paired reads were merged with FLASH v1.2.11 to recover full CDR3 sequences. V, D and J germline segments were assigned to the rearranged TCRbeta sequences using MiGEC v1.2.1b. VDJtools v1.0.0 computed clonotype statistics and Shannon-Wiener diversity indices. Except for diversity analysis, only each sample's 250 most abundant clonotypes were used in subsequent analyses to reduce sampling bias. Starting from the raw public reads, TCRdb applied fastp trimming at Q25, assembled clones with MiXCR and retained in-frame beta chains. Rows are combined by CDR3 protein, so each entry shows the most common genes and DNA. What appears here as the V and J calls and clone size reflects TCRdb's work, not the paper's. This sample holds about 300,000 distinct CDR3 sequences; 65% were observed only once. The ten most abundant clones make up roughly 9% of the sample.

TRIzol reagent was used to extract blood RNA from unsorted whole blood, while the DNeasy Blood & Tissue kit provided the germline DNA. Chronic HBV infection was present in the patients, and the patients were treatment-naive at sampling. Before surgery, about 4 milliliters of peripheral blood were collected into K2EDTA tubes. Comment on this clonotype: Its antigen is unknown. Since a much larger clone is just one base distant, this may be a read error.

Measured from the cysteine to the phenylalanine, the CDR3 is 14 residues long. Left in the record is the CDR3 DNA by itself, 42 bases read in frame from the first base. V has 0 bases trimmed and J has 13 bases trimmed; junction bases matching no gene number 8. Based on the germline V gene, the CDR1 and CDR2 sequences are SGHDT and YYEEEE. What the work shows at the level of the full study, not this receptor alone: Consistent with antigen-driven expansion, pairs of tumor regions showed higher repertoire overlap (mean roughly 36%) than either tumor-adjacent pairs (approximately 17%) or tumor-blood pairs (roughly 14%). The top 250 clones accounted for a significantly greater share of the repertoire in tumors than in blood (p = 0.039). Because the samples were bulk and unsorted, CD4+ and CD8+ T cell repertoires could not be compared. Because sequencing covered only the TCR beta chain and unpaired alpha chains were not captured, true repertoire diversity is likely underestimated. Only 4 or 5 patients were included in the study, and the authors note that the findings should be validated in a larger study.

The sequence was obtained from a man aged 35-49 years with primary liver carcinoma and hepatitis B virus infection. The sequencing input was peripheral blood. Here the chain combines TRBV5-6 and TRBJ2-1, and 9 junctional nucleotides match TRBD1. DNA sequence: TGTGCCAGCAGCTTGGGGGAACAGGGGGCCCTCCAGTTCTTC. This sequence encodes CASSLGEQGALQFF.